The following is a T cell receptor beta chain sequence with its context. Its antigen is unidentified. The data originate from a study of T cells in Graves' hyperthyroidism and ophthalmopathy. Study results and caveats: Blood samples included most of the expanded thyroid clonotypes exceeding 0.001.

RNA transcripts yielded amplified TCR beta CDR3 regions. With the HTBI primer set, the TCR CDR3 went through a first round of RT-PCR. TCRdb passed the multiplex PCR reads through MiXCR, listing each CDR3 protein once. The data contain some 690,000 distinct CDR3 sequences, around a sixth of them singletons. CDR3 length equals 15 residues. With 7 bases clipped from V and 4 bases from J, the junction kept 13 bases outside the gene matches. Germline V CDR1 and CDR2: MNHNS, SASEGT. Extraction of PBMCs used 8.5 to 10 ml of fresh peripheral blood. This TCR came from a man in his forties or fifties with Graves' hyperthyroidism. Sample: blood. The rearrangement links TRBV6-1 to TRBJ2-7; 7 positions match TRBD2. This CDR3 reads CASNPGGGSRYEQYF. The CDR3 coding sequence is TGTGCCAGCAACCCGGGCGGCGGGAGTAGGTACGAGCAGTACTTC.